The 23 T cell receptor beta chains below were found in one sample sequenced in a study of CD8 T cells in ankylosing spondylitis. Study conclusions and caveats: Characteristic of ankylosing spondylitis blood, it appeared, was a TCR beta motif comprising roughly eight highly homologous variants.

Their recognized antigens are unknown. TCRdb used MiXCR to reprocess the 5' RACE reads, holding one entry per CDR3 protein. The repertoire holds hundreds of thousands of distinct CDR3 sequences, with 15% to 20% as singletons. The specimen was blood, either unsorted or a sorted T cell fraction (not recorded which). The receptors here all came from a male donor with ankylosing spondylitis.

The chain is built from TRBV11-2 and TRBJ2-3; 9 nucleotides align to TRBD1. Germline trimming cut 0 bases from V and 3 bases from J; bases unmatched to any gene: 7. This CDR3 comprises 17 residues. Per germline, CDR1 SGHAT and CDR2 FQNNGV. The CDR3 nucleotides are TGTGCCAGCAGCTTAGACCGGACAGGGGCGCCGACAGATACGCAGTATTTT. It is translated as CASSLDRTGAPTDTQYF.

In its sample, this clonotype was seen a few times. The CDR3 coding sequence is TGCAGCGTTGAAGAGGCGGGGGCAGGACCGCGATCGGGCTATGGCTACACCTTC. Residues: CSVEEAGAGPRSGYGYTF. This chain joins TRBV29-1 and TRBJ1-2, with D perhaps TRBD1 (6 bases). The V end was cut by 0 bases, the J end by 4 bases, with 24 bases between. CDR1 and CDR2 from the germline V gene are SQVTM and ANQGSEA. The CDR3 consists of 18 residues.

The chain joins TRBV18 to TRBJ2-5; TRBD1 agrees at 9 bases. The ends lost 2 bases at V and 4 bases at J; junction bases unmatched: 8. Germline CDR1 and CDR2: KGHSH and LQKENI. The CDR3 contains 16 residues. CDR3 protein: CASSPSGQGFLETQYF. CDR3 DNA: TGTGCCAGCTCACCATCCGGACAGGGGTTTTTAGAGACCCAGTACTTC.

The V and J genes are TRBV14 and TRBJ2-1; 8 bases match TRBD1. V was pared by 3 bases and J by 8 bases, with 12 bases of the junction left unmatched. There are 16 residues in the CDR3. The germline gives CDR1 SGHDN, CDR2 FVKESK. The CDR3 bases are TGTGCCAGCAGCCACAAACAGGGGGAAGGGGACTATGAGCAGTTCTTC. Translation gives CASSHKQGEGDYEQFF.

This clonotype was detected only a few times. The CDR3 region is CSARLGTSGRNNEQFF. The CDR3 DNA sequence: TGCAGTGCTAGACTTGGGACTAGCGGGAGGAACAATGAGCAGTTCTTC. The rearrangement joins TRBV20-1 to TRBJ2-1; TRBD2 aligns across 15 bases. Germline V gene sequence: CDR1 DFQATT, CDR2 SNEGSKA (reference sequence). The CDR3 spans 16 residues. J was trimmed by 5 bases and V by 2 bases; bases with no gene match: 4.

The chain combines TRBV24-1 with TRBJ2-5; TRBD1 is a possible D gene (6 bases). In germline, CDR1 is KGHDR, CDR2 SFDVKD. Trimming took 5 bases from V and 1 from J, leaving 7 bases between them. There are 13 residues in the CDR3. Written as DNA, the CDR3 is TGTGCCACCAGTGGGACAGCCCAAGAGACCCAGTACTTC. It translates to CATSGTAQETQYF.

CDR3 bases: TGTGCCAGCTCACCGTGGCGGGGGAGAGCAGGGGAGCTGTTTTTT. This translates into CASSPWRGRAGELFF. The chain is built from TRBV18 and TRBJ2-2, with 7 bases aligning to TRBD2. In germline, CDR1 is KGHSH, CDR2 LQKENI. The CDR3 has 15 residues. V shed 3 bases, J shed 8 bases, and the junction held 9 bases outside the gene matches.

This chain links TRBV7-9 with TRBJ2-5, with 9 bases lining up with TRBD2. With V trimmed by 5 bases and J by 5 bases, 9 bases remained unmatched. This CDR3 spans 15 amino acids. The germline V gene has CDR1 SEHNR and CDR2 FQNEAQ (reference sequence). The CDR3 bases are TGTGCCAGCAGCGCAGCGGGAGGCGTGTGGGAGACCCAGTACTTC. It encodes CASSAAGGVWETQYF.

This clonotype turned up a few times. V is TRBV11-1 and J is TRBJ2-2; TRBD2 agrees at 11 bases. CDR3 length: 19 residues. Germline lookup yields CDR1 SGHAT and CDR2 FQDESV (reference sequence). V was clipped by 0 bases and J by 4 bases; unmatched bases: 10. In DNA form, the CDR3 reads TGTGCCAGCAGCTTAGCCCCCGGGACTAGCGGCAGAGTCACCGGGGAGCTGTTTTTT. This codes for CASSLAPGTSGRVTGELFF.

This chain joins TRBV6-5 and TRBJ2-3, with D possibly matching TRBD1 (6 bases). Trimming cost V 6 bases and J 8 bases, with 9 bases left between them. The CDR3 is made up of 11 amino acids. Germline V gene sequence: CDR1 MNHEY, CDR2 SVGAGI. The CDR3 region is CASRQGITQYF. As DNA, the CDR3 is TGTGCCAGCAGACAGGGAATTACGCAGTATTTT.

V usage is TRBV18 and J usage is TRBJ2-7, with 12 bases matching TRBD1. Trimming removed 3 bases from V and 7 bases from J; junction bases left unmatched: 13. CDR3 length equals 17 residues. CDR1 KGHSH and CDR2 LQKENI come from the germline V gene. The CDR3 protein is CASSPSRPGQGAGEQYF. CDR3 nucleotides: TGTGCCAGCTCACCTAGTAGACCGGGACAGGGGGCTGGGGAGCAGTACTTC.

The chain is built from TRBV29-1 and TRBJ2-5; no clear D gene. Germline CDR1 SQVTM, CDR2 ANQGSEA. The CDR3 runs to 13 residues. Deletions cut 6 bases from V and 1 base from J, with 12 bases between. The CDR3 loop is CSVNSGLQETQYF. CDR3 sequence (DNA): TGCAGCGTAAACTCGGGCCTCCAAGAGACCCAGTACTTC.

The rearrangement links TRBV11-2 to TRBJ2-7; D is perhaps TRBD2 (6 bases). Looked up from germline, CDR1 is SGHAT and CDR2 is FQNNGV. The V end was cut by 0 bases, the J end by 4 bases, with 10 bases between. The CDR3 is made up of 14 amino acids. CDR3 sequence reads: CASSLERGEYEQYF. CDR3 in DNA: TGTGCCAGCAGCTTAGAGCGCGGGGAATACGAGCAGTACTTC.

The chain links TRBV6-1 to TRBJ1-4; 9 nucleotides match TRBD1. V gave up 6 bases and J gave up 5 bases; unmatched junction bases: 7. CDR1 MNHNS and CDR2 SASEGT come from the germline V gene. There are 15 residues in the CDR3. The CDR3: CASRPGGQGNEKLFF. Written as DNA, the CDR3 is TGTGCCAGCAGACCCGGAGGACAGGGGAATGAAAAACTGTTTTTT.

The genes are TRBV4-3 and TRBJ2-7, with D tentatively TRBD2 (5 bases). The CDR3 has 15 residues. Trimming stripped 0 bases from V and 4 bases from J, with 13 bases between. Germline CDR1 and CDR2: LGHNA and YSLEER. In DNA, the CDR3 is TGCGCCAGCAGCCAAGATGTGAGGGATGGGTACGAGCAGTACTTC. It yields the protein CASSQDVRDGYEQYF.

This clonotype was found a few times. This chain connects TRBV5-1 to TRBJ2-3; D is undetermined. CDR3 length: 16 residues. Germline assignment: CDR1 SGHRS and CDR2 YFSETQ. Trimming took off 0 bases at V and 0 bases at J, with 11 bases between the two ends. Written as DNA, the CDR3 is TGCGCCAGCAGCTTGGCCGGTTTCGGCAGCACAGATACGCAGTATTTT. Translation gives CASSLAGFGSTDTQYF. Using reference TRBV5-1 and TRBJ2-3 for the parts outside the CDR3, the full variable domain is KAGVTQTPRYLIKTRGQQVTLSCSPISGHRSVSWYQQTPGQGLQFLFEYFSETQRNKGNFPGRFSGRQFSNSRSEMNVSTLELGDSALYLCASSLAGFGSTDTQYFGPGTRLTVL.

This chain joins TRBV27 and TRBJ2-1; 12 bases match TRBD2. Germline CDR1 is MNHEY and CDR2 is SMNVEV (reference sequence). The CDR3 totals 16 residues. V lost 7 bases and J lost 6; bases outside the gene matches: 10. The chain's CDR3 is CASIRLAGGPSNEQFF. The DNA for the CDR3 is TGTGCCAGCATCCGCCTAGCGGGAGGGCCAAGCAATGAGCAGTTCTTC.

This clonotype was counted only a few times. The gene calls are TRBV7-9 and TRBJ1-1, with a tentative D call TRBD1 (5 bases). With 1 base removed from V and 4 bases from J, the gap between germline ends came to 19 bases. CDR1 is SEHNR and CDR2 is FQNEAQ in the germline V gene (reference sequence). The CDR3 covers 17 residues. This chain's CDR3 is CASSLGGVRAGSTEAFF. For the CDR3, the DNA is TGTGCCAGCAGCTTAGGAGGGGTACGCGCAGGGAGCACTGAAGCTTTCTTT.

This clonotype appeared a few times. The CDR3 region is CASSPGLGSSYEQYF. CDR3 nucleotides: TGTGCCAGCAGCCCGGGTTTGGGCAGCTCCTACGAGCAGTACTTC. V gene TRBV9 combines with J gene TRBJ2-7, with unresolved D. V lost 4 bases and J 0 bases, leaving 14 bases between the germline ends. Germline values: CDR1 SGDLS, CDR2 YYNGEE. The CDR3 loop spans 15 amino acids.

This rearrangement joins TRBV7-8 to TRBJ1-3, with 9 bases lining up with TRBD1. CDR1 and CDR2 from the germline V gene are SGHVS and FQNEAQ. This CDR3 is built from 14 residues. V shed 2 bases and J 6 bases; nucleotides not matched to a gene: 2. The CDR3 loop is CASSLNRGLNTIYF. The CDR3 coding sequence is TGTGCCAGCAGCTTAAACAGGGGGCTAAACACCATATATTTT. Filled out from reference TRBV7-8 and TRBJ1-3, the complete variable domain reads GAGVSQSPRYKVAKRGQDVALRCDPISGHVSLFWYQQALGQGPEFLTYFQNEAQLDKSGLPSDRFFAERPEGSVSTLKIQRTQQEDSAVYLCASSLNRGLNTIYFGEGSWLTVV.

This clonotype appeared a few times. The rearrangement links TRBV18 to TRBJ2-7, with 7 bases that match TRBD2. The CDR3 extends over 15 amino acids. The germline V gene encodes CDR1 KGHSH and CDR2 LQKENI. V was pared by 6 bases and J by 3 bases, with 11 bases of the junction left unmatched. CDR3 protein: CASSPGLEWDYEQYF. The CDR3 DNA reads as TGTGCCAGCTCCCCCGGACTAGAGTGGGACTACGAGCAGTACTTC.

This clonotype was seen many times. This rearrangement joins TRBV5-1 to TRBJ2-7; 8 bases are shared with TRBD2. The CDR3 is made up of 15 amino acids. V shed 4 bases and J 2 bases; nucleotides not matched to a gene: 8. Per germline, CDR1 SGHRS and CDR2 YFSETQ. The CDR3 DNA sequence: TGCGCCAGCAGCCCCCAAACTAGCGGAGCCTACGAGCAGTACTTC. Protein product: CASSPQTSGAYEQYF.

This clonotype was picked up many times. This chain joins TRBV20-1 and TRBJ2-2; TRBD1 is a possible D gene (6 bases). CDR3 length: 15 amino acids. Per the germline V gene, CDR1 is DFQATT and CDR2 is SNEGSKA (reference sequence). The V and J ends lost 4 bases and 0 bases respectively, with 12 bases between them. This CDR3 reads CSANRGTPNTGELFF. The CDR3 DNA reads as TGCAGTGCTAATAGGGGGACCCCGAACACCGGGGAGCTGTTTTTT.